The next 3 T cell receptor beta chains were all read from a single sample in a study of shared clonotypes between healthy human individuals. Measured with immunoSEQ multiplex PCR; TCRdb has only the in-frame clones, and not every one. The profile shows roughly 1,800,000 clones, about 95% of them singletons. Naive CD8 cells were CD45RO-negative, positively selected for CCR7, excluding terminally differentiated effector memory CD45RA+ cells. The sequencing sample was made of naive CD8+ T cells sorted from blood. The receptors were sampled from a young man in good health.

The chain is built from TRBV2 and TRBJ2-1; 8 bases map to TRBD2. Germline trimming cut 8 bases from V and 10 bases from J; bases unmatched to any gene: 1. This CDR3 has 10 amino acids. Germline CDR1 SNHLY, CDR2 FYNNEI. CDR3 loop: CASGGREQFF. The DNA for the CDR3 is TGTGCCAGCGGCGGGAGGGAGCAGTTCTTC.

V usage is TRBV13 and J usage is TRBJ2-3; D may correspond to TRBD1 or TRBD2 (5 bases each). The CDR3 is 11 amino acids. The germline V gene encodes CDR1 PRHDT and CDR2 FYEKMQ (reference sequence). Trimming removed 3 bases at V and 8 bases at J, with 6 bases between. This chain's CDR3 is CASSLGVTQYF. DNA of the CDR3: TGTGCCAGCAGCTTGGGGGTTACGCAGTATTTT. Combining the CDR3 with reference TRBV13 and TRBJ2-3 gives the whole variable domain AAGVIQSPRHLIKEKRETATLKCYPIPRHDTVYWYQQGPGQDPQFLISFYEKMQSDKGSIPDRFSAQQFSDYHSELNMSSLELGDSALYFCASSLGVTQYFGPGTRLTVL.

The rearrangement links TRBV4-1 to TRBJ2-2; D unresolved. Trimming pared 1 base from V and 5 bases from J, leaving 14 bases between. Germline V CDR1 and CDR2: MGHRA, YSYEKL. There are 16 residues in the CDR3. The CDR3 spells CASSQGVVVGTGELFF. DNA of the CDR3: TGCGCCAGCAGCCAAGGGGTAGTCGTCGGGACCGGGGAGCTGTTTTTT.